The rows below give T cell receptor beta chains drawn from one sample of a study of cytomegalovirus exposure and HLA in healthy donors. TCRdb's table, derived via immunoSEQ multiplex PCR, lists solely in-frame clones and lacks some. This table has about 150,000 clones, 75% to 90% appearing once. Specimen: PBMCs. The receptor set was obtained from a man between 18 and 35 years old in good health and CMV-seropositive. Both conserved end residues are part of each CDR3. The D gene is left open where the match is weak.

v_gene	j_gene	d_gene	CDR3nt	CDR3aa
TRBV5-1	TRBJ2-1	.	TGCGCCAGCAGCCCTGACAGTGCCCGACTGGGTGAGCAGTTCTTC	CASSPDSARLGEQFF
TRBV5-4	TRBJ2-5	TRBD2	TGTGCCAGCAGCGGGACTAGCGGGGGGCCCTACCAAGAGACCCAGTACTTC	CASSGTSGGPYQETQYF
TRBV5-1	TRBJ1-2	.	TGCGCCAGCAGCTCACAGGGTTGGAACTATGGCTACACCTTC	CASSSQGWNYGYTF
TRBV6-1	TRBJ2-7	.	TGTGCCAGCAGTGAAGGGGGGCGGAGATGGGAGCAGTACTTC	CASSEGGRRWEQYF
TRBV5-4	TRBJ2-7	.	TGTGCCAGCAGATCGAGCCCGTCCTACGAGCAGTACTTC	CASRSSPSYEQYF
TRBV2	TRBJ1-2	.	TGTGCCAGCAGTGGGGATAGGCAGGGGTATGGCTACACCTTC	CASSGDRQGYGYTF
TRBV6-1	TRBJ2-7	.	TGTGCCAGCACCCCACAGGGAACGTGGGGGGAGCAGTACTTC	CASTPQGTWGEQYF
TRBV7-2	TRBJ1-1	.	TGTGCCAGCACCAGACAGAGTCACACTGAAGCTTTCTTT	CASTRQSHTEAFF
TRBV5-1	TRBJ1-2	.	TGCGCCAGCAGCTTGGGCGTCTATGGCTACACCTTC	CASSLGVYGYTF
TRBV18	TRBJ1-1	.	TGTGCCAGCTCCCTGACAGTGGGAAACACTGAAGCTTTCTTT	CASSLTVGNTEAFF
TRBV7-2	TRBJ2-5	.	TGTGCCCCACCCAGGGCAGCCTCGTACCAAGAGACCCAGTACTTC	CAPPRAASYQETQYF
TRBV27	TRBJ1-2	.	TGTGCCAGCAGTAACAGGTGGGCTAACTATGGCTACACCTTC	CASSNRWANYGYTF
TRBV11-2	TRBJ1-3	.	TGTGCCAGCAGCCGTGTGGGGCAGACGGGAAACACCATATATTTT	CASSRVGQTGNTIYF
TRBV4-3	TRBJ2-3	TRBD2	TGCGCCAGCAGCCAAGGTTTGCGGGAGGGCCCAGATACGCAGTATTTT	CASSQGLREGPDTQYF